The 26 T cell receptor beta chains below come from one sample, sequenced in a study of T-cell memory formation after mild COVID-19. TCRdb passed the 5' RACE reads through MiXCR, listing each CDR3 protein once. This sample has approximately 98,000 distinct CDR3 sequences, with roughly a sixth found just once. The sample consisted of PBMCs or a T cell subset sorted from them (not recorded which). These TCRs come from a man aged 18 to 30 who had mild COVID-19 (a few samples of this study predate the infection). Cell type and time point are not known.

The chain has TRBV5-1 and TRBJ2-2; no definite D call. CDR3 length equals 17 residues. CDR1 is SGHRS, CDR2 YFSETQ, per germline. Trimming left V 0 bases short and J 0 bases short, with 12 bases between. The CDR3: CASSLGKTFANTGELFF. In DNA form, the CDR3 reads TGCGCCAGCAGCTTGGGCAAGACGTTCGCGAACACCGGGGAGCTGTTTTTT. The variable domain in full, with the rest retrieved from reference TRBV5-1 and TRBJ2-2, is KAGVTQTPRYLIKTRGQQVTLSCSPISGHRSVSWYQQTPGQGLQFLFEYFSETQRNKGNFPGRFSGRQFSNSRSEMNVSTLELGDSALYLCASSLGKTFANTGELFFGEGSRLTVL.

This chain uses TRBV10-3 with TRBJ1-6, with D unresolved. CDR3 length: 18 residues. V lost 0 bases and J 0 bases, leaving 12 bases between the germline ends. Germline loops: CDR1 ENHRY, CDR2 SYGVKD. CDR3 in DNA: TGTGCCATCAGTGAGTCGGGTACGCGAAGCTCCTATAATTCACCCCTCCACTTT. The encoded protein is CAISESGTRSSYNSPLHF.

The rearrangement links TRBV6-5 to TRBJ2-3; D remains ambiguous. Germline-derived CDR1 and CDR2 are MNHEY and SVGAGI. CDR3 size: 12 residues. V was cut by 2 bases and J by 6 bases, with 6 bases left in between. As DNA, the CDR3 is TGTGCCAGCAGTTACAACGGTGATACGCAGTATTTT. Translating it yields CASSYNGDTQYF.

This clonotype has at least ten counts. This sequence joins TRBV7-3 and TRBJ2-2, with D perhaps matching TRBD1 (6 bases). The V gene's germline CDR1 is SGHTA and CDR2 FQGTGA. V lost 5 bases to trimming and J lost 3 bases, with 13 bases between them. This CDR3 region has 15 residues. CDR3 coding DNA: TGTGCCAGCAGCCTTCACCCAGGGGACACCGGGGAGCTGTTTTTT. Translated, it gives CASSLHPGDTGELFF.

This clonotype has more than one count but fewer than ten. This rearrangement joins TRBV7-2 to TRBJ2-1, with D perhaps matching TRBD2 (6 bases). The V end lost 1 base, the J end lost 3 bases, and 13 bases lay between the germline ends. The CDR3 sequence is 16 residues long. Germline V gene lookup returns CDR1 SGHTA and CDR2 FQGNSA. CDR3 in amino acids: CASSLDPLASYNEQFF. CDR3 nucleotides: TGTGCCAGCAGCTTAGACCCCCTAGCGAGCTACAATGAGCAGTTCTTC.

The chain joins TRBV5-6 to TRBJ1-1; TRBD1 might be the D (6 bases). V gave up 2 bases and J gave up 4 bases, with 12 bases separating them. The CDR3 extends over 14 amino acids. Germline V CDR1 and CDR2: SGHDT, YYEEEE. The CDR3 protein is CASSFRQTGTEAFF. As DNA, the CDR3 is TGTGCCAGCAGCTTTCGGCAGACAGGCACTGAAGCTTTCTTT.

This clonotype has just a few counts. Here the CDR3 reads CASSQDFGGEETQYF. Written as DNA, the CDR3 is TGCGCCAGCAGCCAAGATTTCGGGGGGGAAGAGACCCAGTACTTC. V gene TRBV4-3 combines with J gene TRBJ2-5; 8 nucleotides agree with TRBD2. The CDR3 has 15 amino acids. Per germline, CDR1 LGHNA and CDR2 YSLEER. Germline trimming cut 0 bases from V and 3 bases from J; bases unmatched to any gene: 3.

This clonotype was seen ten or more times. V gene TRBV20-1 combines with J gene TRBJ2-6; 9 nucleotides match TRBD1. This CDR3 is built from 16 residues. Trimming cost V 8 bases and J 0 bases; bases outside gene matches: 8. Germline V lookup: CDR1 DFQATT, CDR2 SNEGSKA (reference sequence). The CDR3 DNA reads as TGCAGTACAACACAGGGGGCGTACTCTGGGGCCAACGTCCTGACTTTC. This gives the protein CSTTQGAYSGANVLTF.

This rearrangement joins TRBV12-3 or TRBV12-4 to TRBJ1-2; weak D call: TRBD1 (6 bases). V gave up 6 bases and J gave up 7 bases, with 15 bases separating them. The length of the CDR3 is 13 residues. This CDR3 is CASRAGGPGGYTF. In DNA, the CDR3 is TGTGCCAGCAGGGCGGGGGGGCCGGGTGGCTACACCTTC.

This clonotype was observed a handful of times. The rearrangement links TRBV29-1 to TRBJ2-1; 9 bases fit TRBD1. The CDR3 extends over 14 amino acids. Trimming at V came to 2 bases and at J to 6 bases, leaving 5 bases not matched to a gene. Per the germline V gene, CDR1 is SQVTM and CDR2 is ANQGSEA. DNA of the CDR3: TGCAGCGTTGAACGGGACAGGGTTTTCAATGAGCAGTTCTTC. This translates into CSVERDRVFNEQFF.

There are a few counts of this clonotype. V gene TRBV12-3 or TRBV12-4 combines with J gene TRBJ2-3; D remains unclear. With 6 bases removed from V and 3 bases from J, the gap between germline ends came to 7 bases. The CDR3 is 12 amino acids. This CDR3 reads CASRFRTDTQYF. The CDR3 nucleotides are TGTGCCAGCAGGTTCCGGACAGATACGCAGTATTTT.

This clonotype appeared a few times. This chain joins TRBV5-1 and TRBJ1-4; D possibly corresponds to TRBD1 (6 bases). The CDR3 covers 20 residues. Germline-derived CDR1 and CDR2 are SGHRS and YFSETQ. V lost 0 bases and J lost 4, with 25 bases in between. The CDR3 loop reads CASSLGIQAGGDRGNEKLFF. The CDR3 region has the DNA TGCGCCAGCAGCTTGGGGATACAGGCTGGGGGCGATCGGGGTAATGAAAAACTGTTTTTT.

CDR3 residues: CASSATGGNSPLHF. The CDR3 nucleotides are TGTGCCAGCAGCGCGACAGGGGGCAATTCACCCCTCCACTTT. The chain links TRBV7-6 to TRBJ1-6, with 10 bases fitting TRBD1. Germline CDR1 reads SGHVS; CDR2 reads FNYEAQ. V trimming: 5 bases; J trimming: 7 bases; junction bases outside the gene matches: 2. The CDR3 consists of 14 residues.

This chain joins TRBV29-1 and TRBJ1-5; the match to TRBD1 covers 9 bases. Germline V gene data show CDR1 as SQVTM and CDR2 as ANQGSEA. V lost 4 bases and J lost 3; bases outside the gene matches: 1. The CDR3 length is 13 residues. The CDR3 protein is CSVGDRVNQPQHF. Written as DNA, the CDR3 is TGCAGCGTTGGGGACAGGGTCAATCAGCCCCAGCATTTT.

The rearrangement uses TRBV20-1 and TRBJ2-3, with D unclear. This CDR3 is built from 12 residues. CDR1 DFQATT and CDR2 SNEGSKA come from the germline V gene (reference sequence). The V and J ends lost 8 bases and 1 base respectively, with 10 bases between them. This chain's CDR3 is CSSPGRTDTQYF. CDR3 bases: TGCAGTTCGCCGGGTCGCACAGATACGCAGTATTTT.

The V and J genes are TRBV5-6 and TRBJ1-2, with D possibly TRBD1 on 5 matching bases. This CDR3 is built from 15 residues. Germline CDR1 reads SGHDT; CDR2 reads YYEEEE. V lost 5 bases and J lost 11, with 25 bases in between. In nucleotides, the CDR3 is TGTGCCAGCAGGAAACAGGACTTATACGTACTAAGTTACACCTTC. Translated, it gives CASRKQDLYVLSYTF.

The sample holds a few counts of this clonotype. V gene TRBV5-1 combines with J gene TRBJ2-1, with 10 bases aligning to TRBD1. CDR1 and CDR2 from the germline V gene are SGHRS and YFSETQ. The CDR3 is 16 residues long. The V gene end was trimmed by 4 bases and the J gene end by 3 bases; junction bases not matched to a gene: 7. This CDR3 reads CASSTAGTGVYNEQFF. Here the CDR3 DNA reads TGCGCCAGCAGCACGGCCGGGACAGGGGTCTACAATGAGCAGTTCTTC. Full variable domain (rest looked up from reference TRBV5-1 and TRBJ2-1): KAGVTQTPRYLIKTRGQQVTLSCSPISGHRSVSWYQQTPGQGLQFLFEYFSETQRNKGNFPGRFSGRQFSNSRSEMNVSTLELGDSALYLCASSTAGTGVYNEQFFGPGTRLTVL.

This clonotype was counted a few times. The CDR3 sequence: CASSRGWDTIYF. Here the CDR3 DNA reads TGTGCCAGCAGCCGAGGGTGGGACACCATATATTTT. The rearrangement joins TRBV3-1 to TRBJ1-3; D gene unclear. The V end was cut by 4 bases, the J end by 8 bases, with 9 bases between. The CDR3 sequence is 12 residues long. Per the germline V gene, CDR1 is LGHDT and CDR2 is YNNKEL (reference sequence).

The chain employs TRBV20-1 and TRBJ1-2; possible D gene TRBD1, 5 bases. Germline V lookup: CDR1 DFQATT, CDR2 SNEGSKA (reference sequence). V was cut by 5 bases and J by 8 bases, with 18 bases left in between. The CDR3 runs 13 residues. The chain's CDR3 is CSARLPRAEGYTF. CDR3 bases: TGCAGTGCTCGCCTTCCCAGGGCGGAAGGCTACACCTTC.

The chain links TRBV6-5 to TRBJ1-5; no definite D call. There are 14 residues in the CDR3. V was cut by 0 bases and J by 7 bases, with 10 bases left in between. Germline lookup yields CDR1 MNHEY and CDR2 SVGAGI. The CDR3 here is CASSYSAARQPQHF. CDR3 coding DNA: TGTGCCAGCAGTTACTCCGCGGCGCGGCAGCCCCAGCATTTT.

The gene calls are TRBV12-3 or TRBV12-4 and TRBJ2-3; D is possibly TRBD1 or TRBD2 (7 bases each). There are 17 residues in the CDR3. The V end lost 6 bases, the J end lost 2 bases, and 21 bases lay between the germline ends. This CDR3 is CASSQGGGPGFTDTQYF. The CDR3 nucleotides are TGTGCCAGCAGCCAGGGGGGGGGTCCAGGGTTCACAGATACGCAGTATTTT.

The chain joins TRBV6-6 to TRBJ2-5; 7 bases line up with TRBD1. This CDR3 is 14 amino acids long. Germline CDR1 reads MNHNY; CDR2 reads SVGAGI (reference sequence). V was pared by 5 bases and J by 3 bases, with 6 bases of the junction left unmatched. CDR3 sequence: CASSPRQGEETQYF. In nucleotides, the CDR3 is TGTGCCAGCAGTCCTCGACAGGGTGAAGAGACCCAGTACTTC.

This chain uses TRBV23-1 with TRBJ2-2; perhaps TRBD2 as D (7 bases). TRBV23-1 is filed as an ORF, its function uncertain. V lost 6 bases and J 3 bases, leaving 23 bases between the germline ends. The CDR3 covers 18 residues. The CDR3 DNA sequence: TGCGCCAGCAGACCTATCAAAAATCAGGGGAGGGACACCGGGGAGCTGTTTTTT. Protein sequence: CASRPIKNQGRDTGELFF.

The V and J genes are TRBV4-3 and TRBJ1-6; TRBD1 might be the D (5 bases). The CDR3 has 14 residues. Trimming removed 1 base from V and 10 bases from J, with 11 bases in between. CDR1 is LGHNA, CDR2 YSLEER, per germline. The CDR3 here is CASSQGDFGSPLHF. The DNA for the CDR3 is TGCGCCAGCAGCCAAGGGGACTTTGGATCACCCCTCCACTTT.

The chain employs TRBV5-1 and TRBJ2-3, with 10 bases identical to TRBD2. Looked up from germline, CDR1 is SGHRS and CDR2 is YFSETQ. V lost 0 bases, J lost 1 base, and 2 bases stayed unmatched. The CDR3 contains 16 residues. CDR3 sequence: CASSLELAGGTDTQYF. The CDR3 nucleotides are TGCGCCAGCAGCTTGGAGCTAGCGGGGGGCACAGATACGCAGTATTTT.

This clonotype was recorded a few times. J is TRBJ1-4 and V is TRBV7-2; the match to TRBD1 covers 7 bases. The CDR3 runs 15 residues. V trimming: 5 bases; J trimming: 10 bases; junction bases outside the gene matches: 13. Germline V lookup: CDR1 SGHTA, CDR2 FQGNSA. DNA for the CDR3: TGTGCCAGCAGCCGTGGACAGGCCCAGGGGGGAAAACTGTTTTTT. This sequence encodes CASSRGQAQGGKLFF.